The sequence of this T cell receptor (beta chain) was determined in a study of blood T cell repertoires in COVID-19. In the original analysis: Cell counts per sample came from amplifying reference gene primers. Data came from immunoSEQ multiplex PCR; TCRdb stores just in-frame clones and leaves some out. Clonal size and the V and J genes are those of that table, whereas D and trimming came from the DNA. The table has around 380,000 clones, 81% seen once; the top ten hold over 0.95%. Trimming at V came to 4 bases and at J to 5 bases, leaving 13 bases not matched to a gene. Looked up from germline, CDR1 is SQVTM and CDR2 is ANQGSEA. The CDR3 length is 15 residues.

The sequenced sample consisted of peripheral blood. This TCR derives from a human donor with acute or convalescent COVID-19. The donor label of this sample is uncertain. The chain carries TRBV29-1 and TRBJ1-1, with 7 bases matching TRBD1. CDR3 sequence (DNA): TGCAGCGTTGTCCAAAGGGGGCCAGGAGGGACTGAAGCTTTCTTT. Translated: CSVVQRGPGGTEAFF.